The TCR beta chain described here comes from a study of chemoradiotherapy in HPV16-positive cancers. This clone has just a few counts. Sequenced by immunoSEQ multiplex PCR; TCRdb stores in-frame clones only, minus some. The table lists 20,000 to 25,000 clones, roughly 66% of them singletons. Per germline, CDR1 MNHEY and CDR2 SMNVEV (reference sequence). The CDR3 loop spans 15 amino acids. Trimming cost V 2 bases and J 6 bases; bases outside gene matches: 5. This clonotype originated in a human donor with HPV-associated anogenital cancer. Sampling was done from a patient who underwent chemoradiotherapy. The chain uses TRBV27 and TRBJ2-7; TRBD2 matches at 12 bases. CDR3 sequence: CASSLRTSGASEQYF. The CDR3 DNA reads as TGTGCCAGCAGTTTACGGACTAGCGGGGCGAGCGAGCAGTACTTC.